A single TCR beta chain is shown here with its context. Its antigen remains unknown. This entry belongs to a study of B cell selection in AIRE deficiency. Per the original data handling: Treg pools: about 5.65x10^4 distinct patient, about 1x10^5 donor TCRbeta sequences. TCRdb's copy holds only in-frame clones and misses some; the assay was immunoSEQ multiplex PCR. That table supplies the V and J calls and clone size; D and trimming were determined from the DNA. The table has over 15,000 clones, about 92% seen once. General observations from the study: Patient Tconv and Treg cells showed healthy-like TCRBV usage, CDR3 length, diversity. Healthy Tconv contained less than 40% of shared healthy Treg sequences; only TCRbeta sequenced.

Sorted regulatory T cells were CD4-positive, CD25-high and CD127-low or negative. Unrelated healthy donors provided the controls. Trimming took 1 base from V and 7 from J, leaving 8 bases between them. From germline, CDR1 is SGHRS and CDR2 YFSETQ. The CDR3 is 12 residues long. The chain joins TRBV5-1 to TRBJ1-1; D gene unclear. Sequences were obtained from CD4+CD25+ Tregs sorted from PBMCs. This TCR came from a human donor in good health. CDR3 sequence: CASSLQRDEAFF. For the CDR3, the DNA is TGCGCCAGCAGCTTGCAACGAGATGAAGCTTTCTTT.